The T cell receptor (beta chain) under discussion was sequenced for a study of early T cells in non-severe SARS-CoV-2 infection. Study-level background: Bulk RNA from unsorted whole blood was sequenced; chains were unpaired.

Unique molecular identifiers tagged individual cDNA molecules. TCRdb processed the 5' RACE reads anew with MiXCR; each CDR3 protein has one entry. The sample gives about 88,000 distinct CDR3 sequences, about 16% of which show up once; 4.5% to 7% is in the top ten. The germline V gene encodes CDR1 MDHEN and CDR2 SYDVKM. V lost 7 bases to trimming and J lost 4 bases, with 20 bases between them. CDR3 length: 17 residues. This clonotype was seen ten or more times. V usage is TRBV28 and J usage is TRBJ1-6, with a possible D match to TRBD1 (5 bases). The sequencing sample was made of whole blood. The receptor was derived from an adult who was a healthcare worker with PCR-confirmed SARS-CoV-2 infection or an uninfected control (not recorded which). CDR3 sequence (DNA): TGTGCCAGCACCTCGGAGTACAGGCCCATTTATAATTCACCCCTCCACTTT. Protein sequence: CASTSEYRPIYNSPLHF. The full variable domain, completed using reference TRBV28 and TRBJ1-6, is DVKVTQSSRYLVKRTGEKVFLECVQDMDHENMFWYRQDPGLGLRLIYFSYDVKMKEKGDIPEGYSVSREKKERFSLILESASTNQTSMYLCASTSEYRPIYNSPLHFGNGTRLTVT.